The clone carrying this T cell receptor beta chain came up a few times. What it recognizes is unknown. The sample originates from a study of glioma-infiltrating T cells. This CDR3 spans 16 amino acids. V was pared by 1 base and J by 3 bases, with 6 bases of the junction left unmatched. Germline V gene lookup returns CDR1 SGHNT and CDR2 YYREEE (reference sequence). Study-wide points: CDR3 overlap between tissue and blood was very small. Non-neoplastic patients had below-expected tissue-blood divergence, while all gliomas exceeded expectation.

TCR alpha and beta CDR3 regions were amplified from RNA using iRepertoire nested multiplex PCR. For one-step reverse transcription and amplification, 100-400 ng of tissue mRNA or PBMC total RNA was used. TCRdb recomputed calls from the multiplex PCR reads with MiXCR, one row per CDR3 protein. The sample gives about 180,000 distinct CDR3 sequences, under 55% of which show up once; 5% to 5.5% is in the top ten. Sequencing input: glioma tissue, nonneoplastic brain tissue, or PBMCs (not recorded which). The clonotype comes from a human donor with low-grade glioma or glioblastoma, undergoing nonglioma brain surgery, or in good health (not recorded which). The rearrangement joins TRBV5-4 to TRBJ2-3; 9 positions agree with TRBD2. DNA of the CDR3: TGTGCCAGCAGCTTGAGGATAGCGGGAGCTACAGATACGCAGTATTTT. Residues: CASSLRIAGATDTQYF.